These T cell receptor beta chains were read from a single sample in a study of T cell changes during pregnancy in multiple sclerosis. The assay was immunoSEQ multiplex PCR, and TCRdb's table has in-frame clones only and misses some. This table has 84,000 or so clones, about 95% appearing once. This material consisted of peripheral blood, taken in the third trimester of pregnancy. These receptors were taken from a female donor with multiple sclerosis, enrolled in a pregnancy study. CDR3s include the opening cysteine and the closing phenylalanine or tryptophan. The order of the fields is V gene, J gene, clone size, D gene, CDR3 DNA, CDR3 protein. The D gene is left open where the match is weak. The size of a clone is reported for some rows only, either as once, few or many, or as a class for expanded clones.

TRBV15	TRBJ2-1	NA	NA	TGTGCCACCAGCACCGGTTATGAGCAGTTCTTC	CATSTGYEQFF
TRBV5-4	TRBJ1-1	NA	NA	TGTGCCAGCAGCTATGACAGATACTCAATGAACACTGAAGCTTTCTTT	CASSYDRYSMNTEAFF
TRBV15	TRBJ2-1	NA	TRBD2	TGTGCCACCAGAGCCCGAGCGGGGGCATTCTCCTACAATGAGCAGTTCTTC	CATRARAGAFSYNEQFF
TRBV5-1	TRBJ2-7	NA	TRBD1	TGCGCCAGCAGCTGGGAAGGGGACAGCCTAGGTGAGCAGTACTTC	CASSWEGDSLGEQYF
TRBV6-1	TRBJ1-2	NA	TRBD1	TGTGCCAGCAGTGACCGGGACAGGTATGGCTACACCTTC	CASSDRDRYGYTF
TRBV6-5	TRBJ1-5	NA	NA	TGTGCCAGCAGTTATCTTGGCAATCAGCCCCAGCATTTT	CASSYLGNQPQHF
TRBV11-1	TRBJ2-7	NA	TRBD1	TGTGCCAGCAGCCCTTTGGGGACAGGGGAGCAGTACTTC	CASSPLGTGEQYF
TRBV28	TRBJ1-4	NA	NA	TGTGCCAGCAGTTTCCTCGAGGGGGATGAAAAACTGTTTTTT	CASSFLEGDEKLFF
TRBV7-2	TRBJ1-2	NA	NA	TGTGCCAGCAGCGTCGGGGTCTGGGGAAACGGCTACACCTTC	CASSVGVWGNGYTF
TRBV29-1	TRBJ1-2	NA	NA	TGCAGCGATGAACAGGAAATCTATGGCTACACCTTC	CSDEQEIYGYTF
TRBV7-9	TRBJ1-6	NA	TRBD1	TGTGCCAGCAGCTCCCCGGGGACCACGGGACAGGGGACCCCTGGCCTCCACTTT	CASSSPGTTGQGTPGLHF
TRBV19	TRBJ2-1	once	TRBD2	TGTGCCAGTAACTGGGGGGGGAGCTCCTACAATGAGCAGTTCTTC	CASNWGGSSYNEQFF
TRBV6-5	TRBJ1-1	NA	NA	TGTGCCAGCAGTTGGGGCCTGGGCTTAGGCACTGAAGCTTTCTTT	CASSWGLGLGTEAFF
TRBV9	TRBJ2-5	NA	NA	TGTGCCAGCAGCGCCCCAAACCGAGGGCAAGAGACCCAGTACTTC	CASSAPNRGQETQYF
TRBV19	TRBJ1-6	NA	TRBD1	TGTGCCAGCAAGGGGGCTGGTCATTCACCCCTCCACTTT	CASKGAGHSPLHF
TRBV27	TRBJ1-2	NA	NA	TGTGCCAGCAAGAGGGGAGGGAACTATGGCTACACCTTC	CASKRGGNYGYTF
TRBV13	TRBJ2-1	NA	NA	TGTGCCAGCACGGGAGCGCTTAATGAGCAGTTCTTC	CASTGALNEQFF
TRBV6-1	TRBJ1-1	once	TRBD1	TGTGCCAGCAGAACCGGGACAGCGAACACTGAAGCTTTCTTT	CASRTGTANTEAFF
TRBV5-1	TRBJ1-2	NA	TRBD1	TGCGCCAGCAGGTCGGGACAGAGCGATGGCTACACCTTC	CASRSGQSDGYTF
TRBV7-3	TRBJ1-1	NA	TRBD1	TGTGCCAGCAGCTCCACGCCGGGACAGAAAGCTTTCTTT	CASSSTPGQKAFF
TRBV29-1	TRBJ1-2	once	TRBD1	TGCAGCGTTGAAAGCGGGTCCGGGACAGCTTCCGGCTACACCTTC	CSVESGSGTASGYTF
TRBV6-5	TRBJ1-1	NA	NA	TGTGCCAGCAGTTCAGAATACACTGAAGCTTTCTTT	CASSSEYTEAFF
TRBV5-6	TRBJ2-2	NA	NA	TGTGCCAGCAGCAGGTGGGCCAGGACGAACACCGGGGAGCTGTTTTTT	CASSRWARTNTGELFF
TRBV5-1	TRBJ1-1	few	NA	TGCGCCAGCAGCTTTAGGCAGGGTAACACTGAAGCTTTCTTT	CASSFRQGNTEAFF
TRBV5-1	TRBJ1-1	NA	NA	TGCGCCAGCAGCTTGGATTGGACCCAGGAGGACTTGAACACTGAAGCTTTCTTT	CASSLDWTQEDLNTEAFF
TRBV9	TRBJ2-6	NA	TRBD1	TGTGCCAGCAGCGCGGAGACAGGGGCGGACTCTGGGGCCAACGTCCTGACTTTC	CASSAETGADSGANVLTF
TRBV19	TRBJ2-3	NA	TRBD2	TGTGCCAGTAGTGACCCGACTAGCGGGGGGGCCTTCGGCACAGATACGCAGTATTTT	CASSDPTSGGAFGTDTQYF
TRBV2	TRBJ2-7	NA	NA	TGTGCCAGCAGTGAAGGGGCATTCATCTACGAGCAGTACTTC	CASSEGAFIYEQYF
TRBV6-6	TRBJ1-2	NA	TRBD1	TGTGCCAGCAGTCCCCCTTCGACAGGGATTAACTATGGCTACACCTTC	CASSPPSTGINYGYTF
TRBV10-1	TRBJ2-7	NA	TRBD2	TGCGCCAGCAGCGAACACCAGACTAGCGGGGCCTCCTACGAGCAGTACTTC	CASSEHQTSGASYEQYF
TRBV7-6	TRBJ2-1	NA	TRBD2	TGTGCCAGCAGCTTAACTCGGGGGAGGGATGAGCAGTTCTTC	CASSLTRGRDEQFF
TRBV7-9	TRBJ1-5	once	NA	TGTGCCAGCAGCTTAGCGGGCCAGGGCCATCAGCCCCAGCATTTT	CASSLAGQGHQPQHF
TRBV27	TRBJ1-2	NA	NA	TGTGCCAGCAGTTTATCTCCCGGACAGCTCTATGGCTACACCTTC	CASSLSPGQLYGYTF
TRBV6-1	TRBJ2-7	once	NA	TGTGCCAGCAGTGACTTCTACGAGCAGTACTTC	CASSDFYEQYF
TRBV5-4	TRBJ1-1	NA	TRBD1	TGTGCCAGCAGCTTGGGAGGGGGCGGATCGAACACTGAAGCTTTCTTT	CASSLGGGGSNTEAFF
TRBV6-1	TRBJ1-2	NA	NA	TGTGCCAGCAGTGAAGGGCGGGGTAGCCTAAACTATGGCTACACCTTC	CASSEGRGSLNYGYTF
TRBV27	TRBJ1-6	NA	NA	TGTGCCAGCAGTTCCCTTCGGAGGATCTATAATTCACCCCTCCACTTT	CASSSLRRIYNSPLHF
TRBV9	TRBJ1-1	once	TRBD1	TGTGCCAGCAGCGTAGGACAGGGGGGGATCACTGAAGCTTTCTTT	CASSVGQGGITEAFF
TRBV9	TRBJ1-2	once	NA	TGTGCCAGCAGCGTGGAGGGGAACTATGGCTACACCTTC	CASSVEGNYGYTF
TRBV19	TRBJ1-1	NA	NA	TGTGCCAGTATGCACAGGGTCTTGGACACTGAAGCTTTCTTT	CASMHRVLDTEAFF
TRBV7-3	TRBJ2-3	NA	NA	TGTGCCAGCAGCTTAAGTGGCGGGGCCACAGATACGCAGTATTTT	CASSLSGGATDTQYF
TRBV2	TRBJ1-1	NA	TRBD1	TGTGCCAGCAGTGAAGCGCTTTCAGGGGGTGCTTTCTTT	CASSEALSGGAFF
TRBV4-1	TRBJ2-3	NA	TRBD1	TGCGCCAGCAGCCTGGGGGACAGGGTCGCCGATACGCAGTATTTT	CASSLGDRVADTQYF
TRBV5-6	TRBJ2-2	NA	TRBD1	TGTGCCAGCAGCTTGCCGGGACAGGGATTCCCTGGGGTCACCGGGGAGCTGTTTTTT	CASSLPGQGFPGVTGELFF
TRBV25-1	TRBJ2-3	NA	TRBD1	TGTGCCAGCAGTGAATATTTCAGGGGGACAGGAATTACAGATACGCAGTATTTT	CASSEYFRGTGITDTQYF
TRBV27	TRBJ2-1	NA	TRBD2	TGTGCCAGCAGTTTTTTTGTTACGGGACTAGCGGGGGGCTGGGAGCAGTTCTTC	CASSFFVTGLAGGWEQFF
TRBV11-2	TRBJ1-2	once	TRBD1	TGTGCCAGCAGCCCCTTTAGGACAGGGGGAAACTATGGCTACACCTTC	CASSPFRTGGNYGYTF
TRBV29-1	TRBJ1-1	NA	NA	TGCAGCGTTGAGTTAGTCTTCGCTGAAGCTTTCTTT	CSVELVFAEAFF
TRBV9	TRBJ2-4	NA	TRBD1	TGTGCCAGCAGCGTCAGTAGTGGGACAGGGCGAGAAATAGCCAAAAACATTCAGTACTTC	CASSVSSGTGREIAKNIQYF
TRBV9	TRBJ2-6	NA	NA	TGTGCCAGCAGCGTAGATCGTGGGGCCAACGTCCTGACTTTC	CASSVDRGANVLTF
TRBV5-6	TRBJ1-1	NA	NA	TGTGCCAGCTTGGAAACGGGGGGAGGCGTAACTGAAGCTTTCTTT	CASLETGGGVTEAFF